The entry below gives a single T cell receptor (beta chain) sequence along with its context. The record originates from a study of blood T cell repertoires in COVID-19. Overall study: Sites across the United States, Italy and Spain contributed samples from acute and convalescent COVID-19. The cDNA or gDNA used as material had been derived from T cells, B-cell-depleted T cells, or PBMCs.

As originally analysed: Amplification of reference gene primers provided the estimated nucleated cell counts. The protocol was immunoSEQ multiplex PCR, while the TCRdb copy is restricted to in-frame clones and leaves out a portion. For V, J and clone size, that table is used; D and trimming come from the DNA. The sample lists some 110,000 clones, around 80% occurring once. The V end was cut by 5 bases, the J end by 7 bases, with 18 bases between. Germline V CDR1 and CDR2: MDHEN, SYDVKM. This CDR3 contains 15 residues. The sequenced sample consisted of peripheral blood. V usage is TRBV28 and J usage is TRBJ2-1; possible D gene TRBD2, 5 bases. The clonotype originates from a man in his 70s with active or convalescent COVID-19. The chain's CDR3 is CASSPRGAPFNEQFF. Written as DNA, the CDR3 is TGTGCCAGCAGTCCCCGGGGAGCCCCATTTAATGAGCAGTTCTTC.